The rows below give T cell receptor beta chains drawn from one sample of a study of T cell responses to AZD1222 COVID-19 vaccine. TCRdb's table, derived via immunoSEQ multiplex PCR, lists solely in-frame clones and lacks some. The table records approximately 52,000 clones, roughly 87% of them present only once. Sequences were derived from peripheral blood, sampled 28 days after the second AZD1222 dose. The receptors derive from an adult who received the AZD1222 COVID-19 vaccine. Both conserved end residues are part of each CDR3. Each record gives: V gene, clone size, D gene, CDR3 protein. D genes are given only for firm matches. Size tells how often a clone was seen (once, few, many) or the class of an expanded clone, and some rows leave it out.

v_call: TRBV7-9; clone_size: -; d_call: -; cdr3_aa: CASSLNWGTEQYF
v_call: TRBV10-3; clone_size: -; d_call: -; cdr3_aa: CAISASTTGETDTQYF
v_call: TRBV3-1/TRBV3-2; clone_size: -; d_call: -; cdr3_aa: CASSPGTHRDTQYF
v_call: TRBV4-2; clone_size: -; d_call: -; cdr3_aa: CASSQAPGTNPDTQYF
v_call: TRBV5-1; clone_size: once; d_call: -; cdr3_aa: CASRAEPYYNSPLHF
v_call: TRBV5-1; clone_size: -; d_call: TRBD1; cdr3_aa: CASSLDGQGANSPLHF
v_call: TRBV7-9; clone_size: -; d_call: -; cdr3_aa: CASSALGGQPRTYNEQFF
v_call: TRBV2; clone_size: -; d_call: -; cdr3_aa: CASSLAFQGQPQHF
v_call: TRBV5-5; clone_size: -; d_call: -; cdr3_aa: CASSLVLVGNEQFF
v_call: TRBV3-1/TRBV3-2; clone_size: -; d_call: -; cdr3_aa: CASSRGATNEKLFF
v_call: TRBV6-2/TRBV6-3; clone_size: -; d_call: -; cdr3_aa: CASSYGQLYTF
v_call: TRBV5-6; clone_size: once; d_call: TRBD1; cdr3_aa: CASSRTGVTEAFF
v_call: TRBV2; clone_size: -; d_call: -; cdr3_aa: CASSPGQYSGNTIYF
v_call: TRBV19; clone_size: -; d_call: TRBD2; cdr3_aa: CASSITAGGNTGELFF
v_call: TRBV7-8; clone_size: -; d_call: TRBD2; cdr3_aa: CASSLEWTSSSDTQYF
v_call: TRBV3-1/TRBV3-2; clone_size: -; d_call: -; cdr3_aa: CASSASYEQYF
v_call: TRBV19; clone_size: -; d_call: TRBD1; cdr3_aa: CASSMGTGLGEQFF
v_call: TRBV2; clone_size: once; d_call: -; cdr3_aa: CASSVTAQETQYF
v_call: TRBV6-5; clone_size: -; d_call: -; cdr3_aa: CASSYPVGGNYNEQFF
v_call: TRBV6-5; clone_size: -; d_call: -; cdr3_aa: CATRWGQLNEQYF
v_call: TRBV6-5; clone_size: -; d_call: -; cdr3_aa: CAAAGAADTQYF
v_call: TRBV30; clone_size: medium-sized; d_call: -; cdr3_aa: CAWTLDSNQPQHF
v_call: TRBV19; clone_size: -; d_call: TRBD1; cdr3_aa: CATWDRGRTGELFF
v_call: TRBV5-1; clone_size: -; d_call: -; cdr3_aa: CASSPDPGTETQYF
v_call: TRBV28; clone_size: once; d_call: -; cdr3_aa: CASHSRGTEAFF
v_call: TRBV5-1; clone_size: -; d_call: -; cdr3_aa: CASSPDSNYGYTF
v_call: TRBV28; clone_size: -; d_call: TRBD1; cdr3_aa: CASSFMRTGVQETQYF
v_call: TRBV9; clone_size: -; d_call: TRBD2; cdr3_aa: CASSRGEETQYF
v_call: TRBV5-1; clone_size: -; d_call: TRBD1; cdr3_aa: CASSQRPGQGAGNTIYF
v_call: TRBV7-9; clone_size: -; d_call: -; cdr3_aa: CASSKDGGDTQYF
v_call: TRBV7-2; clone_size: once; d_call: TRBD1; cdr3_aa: CASSPAVQGAGKNIQYF
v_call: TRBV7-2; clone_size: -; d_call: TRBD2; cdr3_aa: CASSLGLAGGGGEQFF
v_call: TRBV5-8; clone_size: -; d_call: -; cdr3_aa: CASSLEGPVTDTQYF
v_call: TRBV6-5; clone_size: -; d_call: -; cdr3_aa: CASSLSWGRANVLTF
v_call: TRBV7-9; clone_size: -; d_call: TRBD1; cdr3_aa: CASSRVRGQGIFETQYF